A selection of T cell receptor beta chains follows, all from one sample in a study of blood T cell repertoires in COVID-19. Assay used: immunoSEQ multiplex PCR; TCRdb lists only in-frame clones, some missing. This table has approximately 200,000 clones, approximately 79% appearing once. The specimen was peripheral blood. These receptor sequences come from a woman between 45 and 60 years old with acute or convalescent COVID-19. The CDR3 runs from the conserved cysteine through the conserved F or W. Fields, in order: CDR3 DNA, CDR3 protein, clone size, J gene, D gene, V gene. D genes are given only for firm matches. Part of the rows lack a size; the others show once, few, many or a class for expanded clones.

TGTGCCAGTAGCAGACAGGAGAACTACAATGAGCAGTTCTTC CASSRQENYNEQFF few TRBJ2-1 - TRBV19
TGTGCCTTGGGACAGCAAGAGACCCAGTACTTC CALGQQETQYF - TRBJ2-5 TRBD1 TRBV30
TGTGCCAGCAGCTATGACACAGGGTTGGGTGAGCAGTTCTTC CASSYDTGLGEQFF few TRBJ2-1 - TRBV6-5
TGTGCCAGCTCACCAAAGGGGGAGTCAGGCTACACCTTC CASSPKGESGYTF once TRBJ1-2 - TRBV18
TGTGCCAGCGTCTCCGGGGGGCAGTCTAATGAAAAACTGTTTTTT CASVSGGQSNEKLFF - TRBJ1-4 - TRBV7-9
TGCGCCAGCAGCTTGACGGGGGACTCCTACGAGCAGTACTTC CASSLTGDSYEQYF - TRBJ2-7 - TRBV5-1
TGTGCCAGCAGCTTGTTTAACAGGTTGGTGAGCTCCTACAATGAGCAGTTCTTC CASSLFNRLVSSYNEQFF - TRBJ2-1 - TRBV5-5
TGTGCCAGCACCATCGGACAGGGGAACATTCAGTACTTC CASTIGQGNIQYF - TRBJ2-4 TRBD1 TRBV2
TGTGCCAGCGGGGCAGGGTACCGAACCGTCACCGGGGAGCTGTTTTTT CASGAGYRTVTGELFF - TRBJ2-2 - TRBV11-2
TGTGCCAGCAGTCAAATGGGGGGTGACGAGCAGTACTTC CASSQMGGDEQYF - TRBJ2-7 - TRBV2
TGTGCCAGCTCCCCCACCAAGACAGGGGGAAATTCACCCCTCCACTTT CASSPTKTGGNSPLHF - TRBJ1-6 TRBD1 TRBV18
TGTGCCGGAACTAGCGGGTACGAGCAGTACTTC CAGTSGYEQYF - TRBJ2-7 TRBD2 TRBV2
TGTGCCAGTAGTAACCCGGGAGCCCCCTACAATGAGCAGTTCTTC CASSNPGAPYNEQFF - TRBJ2-1 - TRBV19
TGCGCCAGCAGCCAACCGGGACTAGCGAGCAATGAGCAGTTCTTC CASSQPGLASNEQFF - TRBJ2-1 TRBD2 TRBV10-1
TGTGCCAGCAGTTTACGGCTAGCGAGCACCGGGGAGCTGTTTTTT CASSLRLASTGELFF - TRBJ2-2 - TRBV6-2/TRBV6-3
TGTGCCAGCAGCCTATCCGGGACAGGGGTGGAGACCCAGTACTTC CASSLSGTGVETQYF - TRBJ2-5 TRBD1 TRBV5-4
TGTGCCAGCAGTCCCGACAGGGCCAAAAACATTCAGTACTTC CASSPDRAKNIQYF - TRBJ2-4 - TRBV11-2
TGTGCCAGCAGTTGGGGGGCTGGGGCCAACGTCCTGACTTTC CASSWGAGANVLTF - TRBJ2-6 - TRBV6-5
TGTGCCGCGAGGGCGGTCAACGCGAACACCGGGGAGCTGTTTTTT CAARAVNANTGELFF - TRBJ2-2 - TRBV30
TGTGCCAGCAGCTTAGGACGACAGGGCTACGAGCAGTACTTC CASSLGRQGYEQYF - TRBJ2-7 TRBD1 TRBV11-2
TGTGCCTGGAGTGTAGAGGTCGGACAGCCCCAGCATTTT CAWSVEVGQPQHF - TRBJ1-5 - TRBV30
TGTGCCAGCAGCCAAGATTGGAGGGGGCGCGGCTATGGCTACACCTTC CASSQDWRGRGYGYTF - TRBJ1-2 TRBD1 TRBV3-1/TRBV3-2
TGTGCCAGCAGTGACCTTGGGGCGTCTGGGGCCAACGTCCTGACTTTC CASSDLGASGANVLTF - TRBJ2-6 - TRBV2
TGTGCCAGCAGTTACTCGAAGACAGCCTACGAGCAGTACTTC CASSYSKTAYEQYF - TRBJ2-7 - TRBV6-2/TRBV6-3
TGTGCCAGCAGCGCCAAGTCGGGTCTCCAGAAGAGCTATGGCTACACCTTC CASSAKSGLQKSYGYTF - TRBJ1-2 - TRBV4-2
TGTGCCAGCAGCCAATTCATACAGACAAATCAGCCCCAGCATTTT CASSQFIQTNQPQHF - TRBJ1-5 - TRBV16
TGTGCCAGTAGTTTTGCGGTCTCTGGAAACACCATATATTTT CASSFAVSGNTIYF - TRBJ1-3 - TRBV19
TGTGCCAGCAGCCAAGAAACAGGGTCAAATGAAAAACTGTTTTTT CASSQETGSNEKLFF - TRBJ1-4 - TRBV4-2
TGTGCCAGCAGCTTAGCGGCGGCGGTGAATGAGCAGTTCTTC CASSLAAAVNEQFF - TRBJ2-1 - TRBV7-2
TGTGCCTGGAGTCCGGGACAGGGGTACGAGCAGTACTTC CAWSPGQGYEQYF - TRBJ2-7 TRBD1 TRBV30
TGTGCCAGCAGATTACCGGGACTTGCCTACGAGCAGTACTTC CASRLPGLAYEQYF - TRBJ2-7 - TRBV6-6